Sequencing of this TCR beta chain was carried out in a study of blood T cell repertoires in COVID-19 (dated by TCRdb to about 2020). Broadly, across the study: Collaborator samples came from the United States, Italy and Spain and covered acute and convalescent phases of COVID-19. The samples were drawn from two sources: the first 160 participants of the ongoing ImmuneRACE study, and 1,000 to 1,500 subjects contributed by 6 global collaborators. Sample metadata almost always included a de-identified subject ID, COVID-19 status, age in years and sex. The prospective study material was composed of cDNA or gDNA derived from T cells, B-cell-depleted T cells, or PBMCs. The dataset comprised deeply sampled blood TCRbeta repertoires from subjects exposed to, actively infected with, or recovered from COVID-19. The repertoires were released in a freely available public database meant as a resource for research on the immune response to SARS-CoV-2. Where HLA class I and class II types were available, the types were taken from metadata supplied by the sample provider, not from assay-based typing.

Of note for this clone: Its antigen specificity is not known. One base away there is no much larger clone; base qualities are not given.

The immunoSEQ Assay, a bias-controlled multiplex PCR, was used to amplify TCRbeta CDR3 regions from genomic DNA. The published analysis was carried out like this. Nucleated cell counts per sample were estimated from amplification of reference gene primers within the assay. To quantify the absolute abundance of each unique TCRbeta CDR3 rearrangement, sequence reads were collapsed and filtered. Productive Simpson clonality was computed per sample as the square root of Simpson's diversity index over productive rearrangements. TCRdb re-hosts the immuneACCESS table, in-frame sequences only. Its copies lack some clones; in the studies checked, an unresolved V gene accounts for under half of them, and the cause for the rest is not known. V, J and clone size reflect that table, while D and trimming were determined from the DNA. Recorded for this sample are fewer than 350,000 clones; around 85% of them occurred a single time. The ten largest clones take up about 12% of the sample.

The full study reports these points: How much clinical and demographic metadata was included differed by source and by participant, and the metadata was provided uncurated.

At one collaborating source in Seattle, patients were enrolled during active infection and were followed longitudinally through the course of disease. Each collaborating institution followed its own protocols to collect whole blood in K2EDTA tubes. Collaborator samples were shipped for TCRbeta analysis as frozen whole blood, isolated PBMCs, or DNA extracted from either sample type. The V and J ends are trimmed by 3 bases and 4 bases, leaving 18 bases between them. Per the germline V gene (reference sequence), DFQATT is the CDR1 and SNEGSKA is the CDR2. There are 15 amino acids in the CDR3, from cysteine to phenylalanine inclusive. This entry keeps only the CDR3 DNA: 45 bases, framed from base 1.

The sequenced sample consisted of peripheral blood. The clonotype comes from a woman aged 25 to 39 with COVID-19, enrolled during active disease. Recombination connected TRBV20-1 to TRBJ2-5; the D segment could be TRBD2, given 6 matching bases. The CDR3 amino acid sequence is: CSASPYRWRGETQYF. DNA sequence: TGCAGTGCTAGTCCCTATAGATGGAGGGGAGAGACCCAGTACTTC.